One and the same sample provided the 27 T cell receptor beta chains below, sequenced in a study of cytomegalovirus exposure and HLA in healthy donors. The PCR ran on 60 Vbeta and 13 Jbeta primers. Sequencing used immunoSEQ multiplex PCR; TCRdb keeps in-frame clones, though not all of them. The data show 150,000 to 160,000 clones, more than 75% seen once. The material sequenced was PBMCs. The receptors here all came from a man under 40 in good health and CMV-seropositive.

The chain links TRBV11-1 to TRBJ2-5; D not resolved. The CDR3 totals 13 residues. V was pared by 2 bases and J by 5 bases, with 9 bases between. The germline CDR1 and CDR2 sequences are SGHAT and FQDESV (reference sequence). Written as DNA, the CDR3 is TGTGCCAGCAGCTTATCCACCGGGGAGACCCAGTACTTC. It translates to CASSLSTGETQYF.

The chain links TRBV6-1 to TRBJ1-1, with TRBD1 identical over 7 bases. Germline CDR1 reads MNHNS; CDR2 reads SASEGT. The CDR3 has 14 amino acids. V lost 4 bases and J lost 2; bases outside the gene matches: 4. The CDR3 loop reads CASSGGDSNTEAFF. As DNA, the CDR3 is TGTGCCAGCAGTGGAGGGGACAGCAACACTGAAGCTTTCTTT.

V usage is TRBV27 and J usage is TRBJ2-7, with D possibly TRBD1 on 5 matching bases. V lost 6 bases and J 0 bases, leaving 15 bases between the germline ends. The CDR3 consists of 15 residues. Germline V gives CDR1 MNHEY, CDR2 SMNVEV (reference sequence). The CDR3 loop reads CASRWGRQPSYEQYF. CDR3 DNA: TGTGCCAGCAGGTGGGGCAGGCAACCCTCCTACGAGCAGTACTTC.

The chain links TRBV10-3 to TRBJ1-2; weak D call: TRBD1 (6 bases). V lost 2 bases, J lost 8 bases, and 9 bases lay in between. This CDR3 comprises 12 residues. Looked up from germline, CDR1 is ENHRY and CDR2 is SYGVKD. The chain's CDR3 is CAISEPQGGYTF. The CDR3 bases are TGTGCCATCAGTGAGCCCCAGGGGGGCTACACCTTC.

This clone occurred once. CDR3 sequence reads: CAISESRSGNTIYF. The DNA for the CDR3 is TGTGCCATCAGTGAGTCCCGCTCTGGAAACACCATATATTTT. This chain joins TRBV10-3 and TRBJ1-3; no clear D gene. From germline, CDR1 is ENHRY and CDR2 SYGVKD. Between the trimmed V and J ends, which lost 0 bases and 0 bases, there was a span of 3 bases. The CDR3 contains 14 residues.

The genes are TRBV7-2 and TRBJ2-5, with TRBD1 matching over 8 bases. V gave up 4 bases and J gave up 4 bases; unmatched junction bases: 5. The CDR3 covers 14 residues. Per the germline V gene, CDR1 is SGHTA and CDR2 is FQGNSA. The CDR3 here is CASSSDTGGETQYF. In nucleotides, the CDR3 is TGTGCCAGCAGCTCGGATACAGGGGGAGAGACCCAGTACTTC.

V and J are TRBV14 and TRBJ2-7; the D gene is possibly TRBD1 (5 bases). The CDR3 loop spans 13 amino acids. Germline V gene sequence: CDR1 SGHDN, CDR2 FVKESK. Deletions cut 4 bases from V and 6 bases from J, with 13 bases between. The CDR3: CASSRQGLGEQYF. In nucleotides, the CDR3 is TGTGCCAGCAGCCGTCAGGGCCTCGGCGAGCAGTACTTC.

The rearrangement links TRBV27 to TRBJ2-3; 8 nucleotides line up with TRBD2. CDR1 and CDR2 from the germline V gene are MNHEY and SMNVEV (reference sequence). The V gene end was trimmed by 3 bases and the J gene end by 1 base; junction bases not matched to a gene: 6. The CDR3 is 16 residues long. The CDR3 region is CASSLSPTSGTDTQYF. The CDR3 coding sequence is TGTGCCAGCAGTTTGTCTCCGACTAGCGGCACAGATACGCAGTATTTT.

There are a few counts of this clone. V and J are TRBV28 and TRBJ2-1; TRBD1 matches at 8 bases. The CDR3 runs to 13 residues. The V gene end was trimmed by 5 bases and the J gene end by 6 bases; junction bases not matched to a gene: 3. Germline assignment: CDR1 MDHEN and CDR2 SYDVKM. The CDR3 loop reads CASSQQGANEQFF. The CDR3 region has the DNA TGTGCCAGCAGTCAGCAGGGGGCCAATGAGCAGTTCTTC.

This chain uses TRBV7-8 with TRBJ1-5; tentatively, D is TRBD1 (6 bases). Germline assignment: CDR1 SGHVS and CDR2 FQNEAQ. The CDR3 sequence is 15 residues long. The V and J ends lost 5 bases and 4 bases respectively, with 15 bases between them. Written as DNA, the CDR3 is TGTGCCAGCAGCCAAAGTGGGGGCTTAAATCAGCCCCAGCATTTT. Translation gives CASSQSGGLNQPQHF. The variable domain in full, completed from reference TRBV7-8 and TRBJ1-5, reads GAGVSQSPRYKVAKRGQDVALRCDPISGHVSLFWYQQALGQGPEFLTYFQNEAQLDKSGLPSDRFFAERPEGSVSTLKIQRTQQEDSAVYLCASSQSGGLNQPQHFGDGTRLSIL.

The chain joins TRBV6-1 to TRBJ1-4, with 8 bases identical to TRBD1. With V trimmed by 8 bases and J by 6 bases, 8 bases remained unmatched. The germline CDR1 and CDR2 sequences are MNHNS and SASEGT. The CDR3 covers 14 residues. CDR3 sequence: CASGRQGIYEKLFF. The DNA for the CDR3 is TGTGCCAGCGGTAGACAGGGGATATATGAAAAACTGTTTTTT.

The chain employs TRBV5-4 and TRBJ1-1, with a tentative D call TRBD1 (6 bases). CDR3 length: 14 residues. The V end lost 4 bases, the J end lost 6 bases, and 16 bases lay between the germline ends. The germline V gene has CDR1 SGHNT and CDR2 YYREEE (reference sequence). The CDR3 bases are TGTGCCAGCAGCCCGCCGCAGGGGATACCTGAAGCTTTCTTT. Translating gives CASSPPQGIPEAFF.

This rearrangement joins TRBV14 to TRBJ2-1, with 7 bases aligning to TRBD1. Germline V gene sequence: CDR1 SGHDN, CDR2 FVKESK. The CDR3 is 15 residues long. V trimming: 5 bases; J trimming: 7 bases; junction bases outside the gene matches: 11. This CDR3 reads CASSVRQGTTNEQFF. Here the CDR3 DNA reads TGTGCCAGCAGCGTAAGACAGGGAACGACTAATGAGCAGTTCTTC.

The rearrangement joins TRBV27 to TRBJ2-7; possibly TRBD2 for D (6 bases). The CDR3 consists of 15 residues. The V and J ends lost 3 bases and 4 bases respectively, with 16 bases between them. Germline CDR1 and CDR2: MNHEY and SMNVEV (reference sequence). The CDR3, as DNA: TGTGCCAGCAGTTTTATCGGACTAACTGGGTACGAGCAGTACTTC. This translates into CASSFIGLTGYEQYF.

V gene TRBV27 combines with J gene TRBJ1-5, with D uncertain. Germline CDR1 MNHEY, CDR2 SMNVEV (reference sequence). Trimming stripped 3 bases from V and 2 bases from J, with 5 bases between. The CDR3 has 13 amino acids. This CDR3 reads CASSLPGNQPQHF. The CDR3 region has the DNA TGTGCCAGCAGTTTGCCGGGCAATCAGCCCCAGCATTTT.

V and J are TRBV5-1 and TRBJ1-6; 9 nucleotides agree with TRBD1. Looked up from germline, CDR1 is SGHRS and CDR2 is YFSETQ. The CDR3 extends over 16 amino acids. V shed 8 bases, J shed 4 bases, and the junction held 10 bases outside the gene matches. The CDR3 spells CASSRDREVYNSPLHF. CDR3 nucleotides: TGCGCCAGTAGCCGGGACAGGGAAGTTTATAATTCACCCCTCCACTTT. Full variable domain (outside the CDR3, taken from reference TRBV5-1 and TRBJ1-6): KAGVTQTPRYLIKTRGQQVTLSCSPISGHRSVSWYQQTPGQGLQFLFEYFSETQRNKGNFPGRFSGRQFSNSRSEMNVSTLELGDSALYLCASSRDREVYNSPLHFGNGTRLTVT.

CDR3 nucleotide sequence: TGTGCCAGCAGCTTAGTGGGGACTAGCGGGGGGGCCGCCGGGGAGCTGTTTTTT. It yields the protein CASSLVGTSGGAAGELFF. The chain carries TRBV7-2 and TRBJ2-2; 16 nucleotides match TRBD2. The germline V gene has CDR1 SGHTA and CDR2 FQGNSA. The CDR3 runs to 18 residues. The junction had 5 bases not matched to a gene; V was cut back by 1 base and J by 6 bases. The full variable domain, with the rest looked up from reference TRBV7-2 and TRBJ2-2, is GAGVSQSPSNKVTEKGKDVELRCDPISGHTALYWYRQSLGQGLEFLIYFQGNSAPDKSGLPSDRFSAERTGGSVSTLTIQRTQQEDSAVYLCASSLVGTSGGAAGELFFGEGSRLTVL.

The rearrangement joins TRBV11-3 to TRBJ2-7; D gene uncertain. The germline V gene encodes CDR1 SGHNT and CDR2 YENEEA. V shed 11 bases and J shed 0 bases, with 17 bases lying between them. This CDR3 is built from 14 residues. The CDR3 region has the DNA TGTGCCTGCCAGGTCGGTTCGAGCTCCTACGAGCAGTACTTC. This translates into CACQVGSSSYEQYF.

The CDR3 loop reads CASSLQGGMNTEAFF. The CDR3 DNA is TGTGCCAGCAGCTTGCAGGGAGGGATGAACACTGAAGCTTTCTTT. J is TRBJ1-1 and V is TRBV11-2; D possibly corresponds to TRBD1 (5 bases). The CDR3 is 15 residues long. V was shortened by 3 bases and J by 0 bases, with 11 bases between the two germline ends. From germline, CDR1 is SGHAT and CDR2 FQNNGV.

The chain is built from TRBV6-5 and TRBJ1-6, with 11 positions matching TRBD1. The V gene end was trimmed by 0 bases and the J gene end by 8 bases; junction bases not matched to a gene: 3. The CDR3 is 16 residues long. CDR1 is MNHEY, CDR2 SVGAGI, per germline. The CDR3 reads CASSYSWDRGDSPLHF. CDR3 in DNA: TGTGCCAGCAGTTACTCGTGGGACAGGGGGGATTCACCCCTCCACTTT.

The rearrangement joins TRBV5-1 to TRBJ1-4, with 7 bases identical to TRBD1. Germline loops: CDR1 SGHRS, CDR2 YFSETQ. V trimming: 3 bases; J trimming: 2 bases; junction bases outside the gene matches: 7. The CDR3 spans 16 residues. CDR3 nucleotides: TGCGCCAGCAGCTCCACAGGGGATCGCACTAATGAAAAACTGTTTTTT. Translation gives CASSSTGDRTNEKLFF.

The chain couples TRBV7-2 to TRBJ1-4, with 8 positions matching TRBD1. Trimming took 5 bases from V and 8 from J; bases not matched to a gene: 7. CDR3 size: 14 residues. Germline V gives CDR1 SGHTA, CDR2 FQGNSA. DNA for the CDR3: TGTGCCAGCAGCCGGACAGGGTCTTCGGAAAAACTGTTTTTT. It is translated as CASSRTGSSEKLFF.

There are a few counts of this clone. V and J are TRBV5-4 and TRBJ2-1; 10 nucleotides match TRBD2. CDR1 is SGHNT and CDR2 is YYREEE in the germline V gene (reference sequence). The V gene end was trimmed by 4 bases and the J gene end by 2 bases; junction bases not matched to a gene: 9. The CDR3 consists of 17 residues. CDR3 DNA sequence: TGTGCCAGCAGCGGAAAGCTAGCGGGAGTTACCTACAATGAGCAGTTCTTC. Residues: CASSGKLAGVTYNEQFF.

This clone was found once. V and J are TRBV7-3 and TRBJ2-1, with D unclear. Germline values: CDR1 SGHTA, CDR2 FQGTGA. The CDR3 is 15 amino acids. With 6 bases removed from V and 0 bases from J, the gap between germline ends came to 12 bases. The CDR3 loop is CASSPDSSSYNEQFF. CDR3 coding DNA: TGTGCCAGCAGTCCTGACTCGAGCTCCTACAATGAGCAGTTCTTC.

V gene TRBV4-3 combines with J gene TRBJ2-2; TRBD2 aligns across 11 bases. This CDR3 is 19 amino acids long. Germline assignment: CDR1 LGHNA and CDR2 YSLEER. V dropped 3 bases and J dropped 6; count of bases not matched to a gene: 15. The CDR3 DNA follows: TGCGCCAGCAGCCACGATCCTACCGTAGCGGGGGGGCCCGCCGGGGAGCTGTTTTTT. It codes for CASSHDPTVAGGPAGELFF.

V and J are TRBV28 and TRBJ1-4; 8 bases agree with TRBD1. The J segment lost 8 bases and the V segment lost 7 bases, leaving 15 bases of the junction unmatched. Germline CDR1 and CDR2: MDHEN and SYDVKM. The CDR3 covers 16 residues. The CDR3 is CASTPGQGGSHEKLFF. In DNA form, the CDR3 reads TGTGCCAGCACCCCCGGACAGGGTGGCTCTCACGAAAAACTGTTTTTT.

V gene TRBV10-3 combines with J gene TRBJ2-7; the match to TRBD1 covers 8 bases. Germline loops: CDR1 ENHRY, CDR2 SYGVKD. V shed 4 bases and J 7 bases; nucleotides not matched to a gene: 6. This CDR3 comprises 13 residues. CDR3 DNA: TGTGCCATCAGTGTCCAGGGGGCGAGTGAGCAGTACTTC. Translated, it gives CAISVQGASEQYF.